This T cell receptor beta chain came from a study of T cell responses to AZD1222 COVID-19 vaccine. Some clones are missing from TCRdb's copy, which holds only in-frame ones; the method was immunoSEQ multiplex PCR. This sample carries approximately 120,000 clones, roughly 87% of them seen once, and the ten largest clones take roughly 5.3%. The CDR3 has 15 residues. The V gene end was trimmed by 0 bases and the J gene end by 7 bases; junction bases not matched to a gene: 3. CDR1 is SGHTA, CDR2 FQGTGA, per germline. The TCR was taken from an adult in good health. Sequenced material: peripheral blood, taken on day 0 of AZD1222 vaccination. The chain recombines TRBV7-3 with TRBJ2-1, with 10 positions matching TRBD1. The CDR3 DNA is TGTGCCAGCAGCTTAACTGGGACAGGGGAGAATGAGCAGTTCTTC. The encoded protein is CASSLTGTGENEQFF.